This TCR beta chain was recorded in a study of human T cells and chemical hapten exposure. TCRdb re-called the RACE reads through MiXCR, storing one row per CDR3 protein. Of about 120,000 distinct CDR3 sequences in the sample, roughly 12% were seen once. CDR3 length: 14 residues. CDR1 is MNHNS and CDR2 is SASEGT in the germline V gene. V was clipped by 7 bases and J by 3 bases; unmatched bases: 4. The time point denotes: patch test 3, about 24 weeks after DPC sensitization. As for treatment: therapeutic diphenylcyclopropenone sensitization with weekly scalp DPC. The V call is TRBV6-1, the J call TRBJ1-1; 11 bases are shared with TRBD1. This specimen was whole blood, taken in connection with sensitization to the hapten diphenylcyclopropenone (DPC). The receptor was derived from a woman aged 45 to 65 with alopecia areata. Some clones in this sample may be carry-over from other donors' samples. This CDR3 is CASTLDRGHTEAFF. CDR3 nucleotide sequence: TGTGCCAGCACCCTGGACAGGGGGCACACTGAAGCTTTCTTT.